This entry lists 24 T cell receptor beta chains sequenced from one sample in a study of response to subunit inactivated influenza vaccine (dated by TCRdb to 2016 to 2019). Receptor libraries were prepared by RT-PCR. Sequencer: Illumina HiSeq 2500. TCRdb trimmed public reads at Q25 via fastp, called clones via MiXCR and kept in-frame beta chains. Each entry merges the rows of one CDR3 protein and shows their most common DNA and genes. The sample table records roughly 500,000 distinct CDR3 sequences; 16% of these occur just once. The ten largest clones represent 2.5% to 3.5% of the sample. Sequenced material: CD4+ T cells sorted from PBMCs, taken 23 to 25 months after vaccination. The receptor set was obtained from a man between 50 and 70 years old who received an inactivated influenza vaccine. Donor details come from another sample of the same person, matched by shared clones.

This chain joins TRBV9 and TRBJ2-7; 7 bases map to TRBD1. Trimming cost V 0 bases and J 1 base; bases outside gene matches: 4. This CDR3 comprises 15 residues. Germline CDR1 and CDR2: SGDLS and YYNGEE. The CDR3 is CASSVGQGRSYEQYF. CDR3 DNA: TGTGCCAGCAGCGTAGGACAGGGACGGTCCTACGAGCAGTACTTC.

The V call is TRBV29-1, the J call TRBJ1-2; maybe TRBD1 (6 bases). Trimming cost V 4 bases and J 4 bases, with 10 bases left between them. Germline V gives CDR1 SQVTM, CDR2 ANQGSEA. This CDR3 is 12 amino acids long. CDR3 nucleotide sequence: TGCAGCGTTGGGACAGATTTCTATGGCTACACCTTC. This translates into CSVGTDFYGYTF. The full variable domain, its missing parts supplied by reference TRBV29-1 and TRBJ1-2, is SAVISQKPSRDICQRGTSLTIQCQVDSQVTMMFWYRQQPGQSLTLIATANQGSEATYESGFVIDKFPISRPNLTFSTLTVSNMSPEDSSIYLCSVGTDFYGYTFGSGTRLTVV.

Details on this clonotype: The junction and the germline gene differ at one end; a read error may be behind it. The chain employs TRBV7-9 and TRBJ1-2; tentatively, D is TRBD1 (5 bases). CDR1 SEHNR and CDR2 FQNEAQ come from the germline V gene (reference sequence). This CDR3 has 15 residues. The CDR3 region has the DNA TGTGCCAGCAGCTTAATTGGTGGGGGAGCTTATGCCTACACCTTC. This codes for CASSLIGGGAYAYTF.

The gene calls are TRBV20-1 and TRBJ2-1; TRBD2 agrees at 10 bases. The CDR3 covers 16 residues. Germline trimming cut 2 bases from V and 0 bases from J; bases unmatched to any gene: 4. Germline V lookup: CDR1 DFQATT, CDR2 SNEGSKA (reference sequence). The CDR3 DNA reads as TGCAGTGCTAGATCGGCTAGCGGGAGCTCCTACAATGAGCAGTTCTTC. Its translation: CSARSASGSSYNEQFF.

The rearrangement links TRBV28 to TRBJ2-7; TRBD1 aligns across 8 bases. J lost 1 base, V lost 6 bases, and 8 bases had no gene match. Germline CDR1 reads MDHEN; CDR2 reads SYDVKM. The CDR3 is 15 amino acids. CDR3 DNA: TGTGCCAGCAGGTCAGGGGGCCAGGAATCCTACGAGCAGTACTTC. Translated: CASRSGGQESYEQYF.

This clonotype was counted many times. The CDR3, as DNA: TGCGCCAGCAGCTCCGACTACGAGCAGTACTTC. Protein product: CASSSDYEQYF. The rearrangement joins TRBV5-1 to TRBJ2-7; D remains ambiguous. Trimming took 3 bases from V and 3 from J, leaving 4 bases between them. CDR3 length equals 11 residues. CDR1 and CDR2 from the germline V gene are SGHRS and YFSETQ.

This clonotype showed up just a few times. The V gene is TRBV4-3, the J gene TRBJ1-1, with D perhaps matching TRBD1 (6 bases). V shed 0 bases and J shed 3 bases, with 11 bases lying between them. Germline V lookup: CDR1 LGHNA, CDR2 YSLEER. This CDR3 contains 15 residues. CDR3 DNA sequence: TGCGCCAGCAGCCAAGATACGGGGGCGGACACTGAAGCTTTCTTT. It yields the protein CASSQDTGADTEAFF.

This clonotype showed up just a few times. The genes are TRBV10-3 and TRBJ2-7; 7 bases line up with TRBD1. CDR1 is ENHRY, CDR2 SYGVKD, per germline. The CDR3 is 14 residues long. Trimming removed 5 bases from V and 4 bases from J; junction bases left unmatched: 8. CDR3 amino acids: CAISIDGTVYEQYF. Written as DNA, the CDR3 is TGTGCCATCAGTATAGACGGGACAGTATACGAGCAGTACTTC.

The table lists this clonotype with a few counts. The rearrangement links TRBV7-9 to TRBJ1-1; tentatively, D is TRBD1 (5 bases). The CDR3 consists of 16 residues. Between the trimmed V and J ends, which lost 1 base and 6 bases, there was a span of 18 bases. Per the germline V gene, CDR1 is SEHNR and CDR2 is FQNEAQ (reference sequence). The CDR3 nucleotides are TGTGCCAGCAGCTTAGTACCGGGACTTAAAAAGGCTGAAGCTTTCTTT. This translates into CASSLVPGLKKAEAFF.

This clonotype was counted only a few times. J is TRBJ2-2 and V is TRBV5-5, with 8 bases matching TRBD1. J was trimmed by 6 bases and V by 3 bases; bases with no gene match: 4. The germline gives CDR1 SGHKS, CDR2 YYEKEE (reference sequence). CDR3 length: 14 residues. The CDR3 DNA is TGTGCCAGCAGCTCTGGACAGGGTTCCGGGGAGCTGTTTTTT. Translated: CASSSGQGSGELFF.

The sample holds a few counts of this clonotype. The gene calls are TRBV27 and TRBJ1-6; D unclear. Germline-derived CDR1 and CDR2 are MNHEY and SMNVEV (reference sequence). V was shortened by 4 bases and J by 7 bases, with 5 bases between the two germline ends. The CDR3 runs to 12 residues. The CDR3 is CASSSINSPLHF. CDR3 nucleotide sequence: TGTGCCAGCAGTTCGATAAATTCACCCCTCCACTTT.

This sequence joins TRBV9 and TRBJ2-3, with no clear D. This CDR3 region has 14 residues. CDR1 is SGDLS, CDR2 YYNGEE, per germline. Between the trimmed V and J ends, which lost 0 bases and 5 bases, there was a span of 10 bases. The CDR3 here is CASSVVPDGDTQYF. Written as DNA, the CDR3 is TGTGCCAGCAGCGTAGTGCCGGACGGAGATACGCAGTATTTT. Complete variable domain (other parts from reference TRBV9 and TRBJ2-3): DSGVTQTPKHLITATGQRVTLRCSPRSGDLSVYWYQQSLDQGLQFLIQYYNGEERAKGNILERFSAQQFPDLHSELNLSSLELGDSALYFCASSVVPDGDTQYFGPGTRLTVL.

The sample holds a few counts of this clonotype. The V gene is TRBV7-9, the J gene TRBJ2-7; D tentatively reads TRBD1 or TRBD2 (5 bases each). The CDR3 sequence is 15 residues long. The V and J ends lost 4 bases and 2 bases respectively, with 15 bases between them. Germline lookup yields CDR1 SEHNR and CDR2 FQNEAQ (reference sequence). The CDR3 DNA sequence: TGTGCCAGCAGCTCCCTCGGGACGCCAGCCTACGAGCAGTACTTC. It is translated as CASSSLGTPAYEQYF. The variable domain in full, completed from reference TRBV7-9 and TRBJ2-7, reads DTGVSQNPRHKITKRGQNVTFRCDPISEHNRLYWYRQTLGQGPEFLTYFQNEAQLEKSRLLSDRFSAERPKGSFSTLEIQRTEQGDSAMYLCASSSLGTPAYEQYFGPGTRLTVT.

The gene calls are TRBV6-5 and TRBJ1-6; D perhaps matches TRBD1 (6 bases). V lost 2 bases and J lost 7, with 12 bases in between. CDR1 is MNHEY and CDR2 is SVGAGI in the germline V gene. CDR3 length equals 15 residues. CDR3 sequence: CASSYGQSRNSPLHF. The CDR3 DNA sequence: TGTGCCAGCAGTTACGGACAGTCCAGGAATTCACCCCTCCACTTT.

Remarks on this clonotype: The junction shows a germline mismatch at one end, possibly a read error. The chain recombines TRBV7-7 with TRBJ2-3, with 7 bases aligning to TRBD1. Germline V CDR1 and CDR2: SSHAT, FNYEAQ (reference sequence). There are 15 residues in the CDR3. CDR3 bases: TGTGCTAGCAGTGTGGGCAGGGGGTTCGCAGATACGCAGTATTTT. It codes for CASSVGRGFADTQYF. The full variable domain, in which reference TRBV7-7 and TRBJ2-3 provide the parts outside the CDR3, is GAGVSQSPRYKVTKRGQDVTLRCDPISSHATLYWYQQALGQGPEFLTYFNYEAQPDKSGLPSDRFSAERPEGSISTLTIQRTEQRDSAMYRCASSVGRGFADTQYFGPGTRLTVL.

This clonotype was found many times. The gene calls are TRBV28 and TRBJ2-7; 14 nucleotides match TRBD2. Germline V gene sequence: CDR1 MDHEN, CDR2 SYDVKM. CDR3 length: 15 residues. Trimming at V came to 6 bases and at J to 6 bases, leaving 7 bases not matched to a gene. CDR3 sequence: CASRSSGLAGAEQYF. Here the CDR3 DNA reads TGTGCCAGCAGATCCTCGGGACTAGCGGGAGCCGAGCAGTACTTC.

The rearrangement joins TRBV7-3 to TRBJ2-5, with TRBD2 identical over 11 bases. Trimming cost V 5 bases and J 7 bases; bases outside gene matches: 12. Germline CDR1 is SGHTA and CDR2 is FQGTGA. The CDR3 is 16 amino acids. Here the CDR3 DNA reads TGTGCCAGCAGCCCAGGGGCACTAGCGGGAGCGGGGACCCAGTACTTC. The encoded protein is CASSPGALAGAGTQYF. Using reference TRBV7-3 and TRBJ2-5 for the parts outside the CDR3, the full variable domain is GAGVSQTPSNKVTEKGKYVELRCDPISGHTALYWYRQSLGQGPEFLIYFQGTGAADDSGLPNDRFFAVRPEGSVSTLKIQRTERGDSAVYLCASSPGALAGAGTQYFGPGTRLLVL.

This clonotype was seen more than once but under ten times. This chain uses TRBV7-9 with TRBJ2-4, with 7 nucleotides matching TRBD1. The CDR3 has 13 residues. Germline CDR1 SEHNR, CDR2 FQNEAQ (reference sequence). V lost 3 bases and J lost 9; bases outside the gene matches: 5. The CDR3 loop is CASSFEGAGIQYF. CDR3 DNA sequence: TGTGCCAGCAGCTTTGAGGGGGCAGGCATTCAGTACTTC.

This clonotype occurred many times. The chain has TRBV30 and TRBJ2-7; D possibly uses TRBD1 or TRBD2 (5 bases each). CDR3 length: 14 residues. Germline V CDR1 and CDR2: GTSNPN, SVGIG (reference sequence). Trimming removed 2 bases from V and 2 bases from J, with 13 bases in between. The CDR3 loop reads CAWSSRDGTYEQYF. The DNA for the CDR3 is TGTGCCTGGAGTAGCCGGGACGGTACCTACGAGCAGTACTTC.

This clonotype was counted a few times. The V gene is TRBV5-6, the J gene TRBJ2-5; weak D call: TRBD2 (6 bases). V was cut by 0 bases and J by 1 base, with 16 bases left in between. CDR1 is SGHDT and CDR2 is YYEEEE in the germline V gene. The CDR3 consists of 17 residues. The CDR3: CASSLGGTLPIQETQYF. In DNA form, the CDR3 reads TGTGCCAGCAGCTTGGGGGGGACTCTACCTATCCAAGAGACCCAGTACTTC.

This chain links TRBV7-9 with TRBJ2-2; D uncertain. The CDR3 has 13 residues. Per the germline V gene, CDR1 is SEHNR and CDR2 is FQNEAQ (reference sequence). Trimming removed 3 bases from V and 1 base from J, with 3 bases in between. The CDR3 region has the DNA TGTGCCAGCAGCTTTGAGAACACCGGGGAGCTGTTTTTT. Protein sequence: CASSFENTGELFF.

In this sample, this clonotype turned up many times. The rearrangement uses TRBV12-3 or TRBV12-4 and TRBJ2-1, with 12 bases matching TRBD2. The CDR3 covers 17 residues. Trimming took 5 bases from V and 8 from J; bases not matched to a gene: 13. CDR3 coding DNA: TGTGCCAGCAGTCAAGAACCTCCGGGACTAGCGGGTCATGAGCAGTTCTTC. Protein sequence: CASSQEPPGLAGHEQFF.

V is TRBV4-1 and J is TRBJ1-1; no definite D call. CDR3 length: 15 residues. V gave up 1 base and J gave up 0 bases, with 9 bases separating them. From germline, CDR1 is MGHRA and CDR2 YSYEKL. For the CDR3, the DNA is TGCGCCAGCAGCCAAGGGGAGGGCCTGAACACTGAAGCTTTCTTT. This sequence encodes CASSQGEGLNTEAFF.

The chain is built from TRBV3-1 and TRBJ1-1, with 7 bases aligning to TRBD1. From germline, CDR1 is LGHDT and CDR2 YNNKEL (reference sequence). Trimming took 5 bases from V and 4 from J; bases not matched to a gene: 4. The CDR3 extends over 13 amino acids. CDR3 protein: CASSFYRGTEAFF. CDR3 coding DNA: TGTGCCAGCAGCTTCTACAGGGGCACTGAAGCTTTCTTT.